The clone carrying this T cell receptor beta chain has more than one count but fewer than ten. Its target is unknown. This sample is drawn from a study of cytomegalovirus exposure and HLA in healthy donors. Study results and limitations: It is likely that the observed cluster of highly shared sequence variants was a sequencing artifact. Presence/absence analyses took donor sequencing depth as roughly uniform. A later analysis showed HLA-associated TCR beta chains outstripping equally common others in clonal expansion.

PCR employed 60 Vbeta and 13 Jbeta primers. Profiled with immunoSEQ multiplex PCR; TCRdb holds only in-frame clones, not every one. Here the sample spans about 130,000 clones, about 78% being singletons. V dropped 0 bases and J dropped 3 bases, with 5 bases sitting between them. CDR3 length equals 13 residues. CDR1 is MGHRA, CDR2 YSYEKL, per germline. This TCR was sampled from a man in his thirties or forties in good health and CMV-seronegative. The rearrangement uses TRBV4-1 and TRBJ1-2; TRBD1 might be the D (5 bases). Sequenced material: PBMCs. The CDR3 DNA sequence: TGCGCCAGCAGCCAAGACAGGGACTATGGCTACACCTTC. Translated: CASSQDRDYGYTF.